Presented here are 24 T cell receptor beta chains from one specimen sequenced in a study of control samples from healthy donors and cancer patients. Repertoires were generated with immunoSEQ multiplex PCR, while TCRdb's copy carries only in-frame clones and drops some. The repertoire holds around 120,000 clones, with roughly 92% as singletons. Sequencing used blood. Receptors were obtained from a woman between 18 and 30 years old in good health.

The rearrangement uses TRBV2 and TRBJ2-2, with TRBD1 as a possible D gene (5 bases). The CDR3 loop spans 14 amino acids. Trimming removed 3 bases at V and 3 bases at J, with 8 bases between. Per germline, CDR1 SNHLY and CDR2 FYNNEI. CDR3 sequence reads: CASSDPRDTGELFF. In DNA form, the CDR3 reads TGTGCCAGCAGTGATCCCAGGGACACCGGGGAGCTGTTTTTT.

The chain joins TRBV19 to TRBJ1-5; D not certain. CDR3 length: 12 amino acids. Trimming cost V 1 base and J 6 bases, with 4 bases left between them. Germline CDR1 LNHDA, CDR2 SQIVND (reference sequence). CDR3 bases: TGTGCCAGTAGTATAGGGGGTCAGCCCCAGCATTTT. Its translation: CASSIGGQPQHF.

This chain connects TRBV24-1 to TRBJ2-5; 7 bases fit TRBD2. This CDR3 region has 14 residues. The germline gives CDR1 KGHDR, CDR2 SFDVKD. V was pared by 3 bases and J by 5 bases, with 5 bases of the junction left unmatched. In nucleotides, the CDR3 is TGTGCCACCAGTGATCTAGCGGCGCCGGAGACCCAGTACTTC. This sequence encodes CATSDLAAPETQYF.

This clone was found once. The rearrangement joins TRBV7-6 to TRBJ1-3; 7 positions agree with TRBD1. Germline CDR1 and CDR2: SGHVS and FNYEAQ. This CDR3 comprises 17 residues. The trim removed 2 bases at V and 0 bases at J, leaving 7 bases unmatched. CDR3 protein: CASSLYDREGSGNTIYF. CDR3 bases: TGTGCCAGCAGCTTATATGACAGGGAGGGCTCTGGAAACACCATATATTTT.

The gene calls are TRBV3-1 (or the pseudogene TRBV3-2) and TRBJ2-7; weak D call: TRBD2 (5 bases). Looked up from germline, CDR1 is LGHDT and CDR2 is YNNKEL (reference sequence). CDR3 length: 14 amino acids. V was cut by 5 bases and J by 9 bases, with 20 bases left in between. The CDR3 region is CASSSSGSWGVQYF. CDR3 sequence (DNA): TGTGCCAGCAGCTCAAGTGGAAGTTGGGGAGTGCAGTACTTC.

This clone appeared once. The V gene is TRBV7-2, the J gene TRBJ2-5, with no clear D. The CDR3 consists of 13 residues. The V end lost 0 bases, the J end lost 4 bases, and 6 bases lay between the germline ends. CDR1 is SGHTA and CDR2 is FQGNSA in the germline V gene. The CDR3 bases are TGTGCCAGCAGCTTAGCGGTTCTAGAGACCCAGTACTTC. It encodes CASSLAVLETQYF.

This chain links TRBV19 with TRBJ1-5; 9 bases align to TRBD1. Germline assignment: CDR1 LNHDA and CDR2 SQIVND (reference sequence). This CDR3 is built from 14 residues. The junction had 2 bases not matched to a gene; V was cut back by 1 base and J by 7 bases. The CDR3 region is CASSIGDRGQPQHF. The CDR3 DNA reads TGTGCCAGTAGTATAGGAGACAGGGGGCAGCCCCAGCATTTT.

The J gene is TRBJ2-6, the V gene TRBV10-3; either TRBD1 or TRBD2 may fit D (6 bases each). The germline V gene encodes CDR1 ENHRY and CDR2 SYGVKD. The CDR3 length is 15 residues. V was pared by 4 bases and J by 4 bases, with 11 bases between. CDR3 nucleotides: TGTGCCATCAGTGTCTGGGGGGCAGGGGCCAACGTCCTGACTTTC. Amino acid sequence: CAISVWGAGANVLTF.

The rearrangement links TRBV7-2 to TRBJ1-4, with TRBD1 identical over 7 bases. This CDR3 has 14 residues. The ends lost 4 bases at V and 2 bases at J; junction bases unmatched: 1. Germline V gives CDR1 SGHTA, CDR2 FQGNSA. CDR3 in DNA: TGTGCCAGCAGCTCGGACAGGACTAATGAAAAACTGTTTTTT. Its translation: CASSSDRTNEKLFF.

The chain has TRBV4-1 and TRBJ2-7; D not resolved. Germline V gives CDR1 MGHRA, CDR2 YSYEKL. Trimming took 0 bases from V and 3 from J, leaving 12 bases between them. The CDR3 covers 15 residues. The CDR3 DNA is TGCGCCAGCAGCCAAGACAGAGGTTCTGTCTACGAGCAGTACTTC. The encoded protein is CASSQDRGSVYEQYF.

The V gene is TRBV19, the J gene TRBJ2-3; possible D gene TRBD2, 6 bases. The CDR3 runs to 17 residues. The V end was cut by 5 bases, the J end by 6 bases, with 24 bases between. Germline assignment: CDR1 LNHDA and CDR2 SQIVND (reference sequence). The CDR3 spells CASSREWVPLPGDTQYF. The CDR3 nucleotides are TGTGCCAGTAGTCGGGAGTGGGTCCCACTCCCCGGTGATACGCAGTATTTT.

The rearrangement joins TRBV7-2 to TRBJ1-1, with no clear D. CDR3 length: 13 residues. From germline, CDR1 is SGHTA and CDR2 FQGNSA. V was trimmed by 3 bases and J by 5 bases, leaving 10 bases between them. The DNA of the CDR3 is TGTGCCAGCAGCTTTACTATCGGTACTGAAGCTTTCTTT. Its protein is CASSFTIGTEAFF.

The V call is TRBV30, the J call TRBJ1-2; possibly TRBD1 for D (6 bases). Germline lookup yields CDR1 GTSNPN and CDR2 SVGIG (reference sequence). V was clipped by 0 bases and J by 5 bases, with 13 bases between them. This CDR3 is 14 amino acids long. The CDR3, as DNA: TGTGCCTGGAGTGTAACGGGGGGCGCTTATGGCTACACCTTC. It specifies CAWSVTGGAYGYTF.

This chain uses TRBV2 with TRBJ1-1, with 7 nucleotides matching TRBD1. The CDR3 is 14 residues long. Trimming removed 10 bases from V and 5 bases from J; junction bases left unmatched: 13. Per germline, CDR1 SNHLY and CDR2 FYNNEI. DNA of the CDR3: TGTGCCATCACGTCTACGACAGGGTCGACTGAAGCTTTCTTT. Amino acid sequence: CAITSTTGSTEAFF.

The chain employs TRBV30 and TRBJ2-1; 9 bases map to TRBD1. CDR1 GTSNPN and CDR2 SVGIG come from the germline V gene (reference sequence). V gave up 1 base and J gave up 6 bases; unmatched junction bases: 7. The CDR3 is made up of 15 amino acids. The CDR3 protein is CAWSAGTGRFNEQFF. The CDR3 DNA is TGTGCCTGGAGTGCCGGGACAGGGAGGTTCAATGAGCAGTTCTTC. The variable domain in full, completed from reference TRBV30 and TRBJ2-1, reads SQTIHQWPATLVQPVGSPLSLECTVEGTSNPNLYWYRQAAGRGLQLLFYSVGIGQISSEVPQNLSASRPQDRQFILSSKKLLLSDSGFYLCAWSAGTGRFNEQFFGPGTRLTVL.

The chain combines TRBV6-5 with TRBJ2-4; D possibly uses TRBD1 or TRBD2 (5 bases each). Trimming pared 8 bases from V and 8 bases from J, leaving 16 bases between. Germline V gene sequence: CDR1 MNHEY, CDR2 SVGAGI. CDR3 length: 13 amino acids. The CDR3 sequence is CASSGMGVDIQYF. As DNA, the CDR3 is TGTGCCAGCTCCGGGATGGGGGTGGACATTCAGTACTTC.

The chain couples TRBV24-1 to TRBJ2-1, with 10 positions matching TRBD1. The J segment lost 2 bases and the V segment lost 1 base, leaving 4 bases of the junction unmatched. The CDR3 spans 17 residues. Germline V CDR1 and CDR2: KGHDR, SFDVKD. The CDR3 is CATSDFGGQGTYNEQFF. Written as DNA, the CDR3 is TGTGCCACCAGTGATTTCGGGGGACAGGGGACCTACAATGAGCAGTTCTTC.

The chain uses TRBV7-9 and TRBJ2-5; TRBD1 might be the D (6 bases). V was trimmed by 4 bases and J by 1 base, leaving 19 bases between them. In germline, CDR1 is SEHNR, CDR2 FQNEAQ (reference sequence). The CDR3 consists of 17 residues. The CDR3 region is CASSSRAVLRGQETQYF. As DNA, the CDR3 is TGTGCCAGCAGCTCCCGAGCGGTGCTCAGGGGCCAAGAGACCCAGTACTTC.

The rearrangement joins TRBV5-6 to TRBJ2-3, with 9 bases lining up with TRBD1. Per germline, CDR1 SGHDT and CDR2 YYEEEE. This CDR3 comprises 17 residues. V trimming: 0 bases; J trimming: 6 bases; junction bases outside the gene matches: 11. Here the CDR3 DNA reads TGTGCCAGCAGCTTGGGGGGCGGGACAGGGCGTGTGGATACGCAGTATTTT. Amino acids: CASSLGGGTGRVDTQYF.

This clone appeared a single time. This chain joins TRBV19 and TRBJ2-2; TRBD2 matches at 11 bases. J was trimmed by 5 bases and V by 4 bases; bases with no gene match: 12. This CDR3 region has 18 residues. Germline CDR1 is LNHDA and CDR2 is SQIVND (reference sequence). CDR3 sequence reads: CASSTPGLAVGGTGELFF. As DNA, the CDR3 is TGTGCCAGTAGTACACCGGGACTAGCGGTAGGAGGGACCGGGGAGCTGTTTTTT. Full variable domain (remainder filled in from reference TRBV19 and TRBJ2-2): DGGITQSPKYLFRKEGQNVTLSCEQNLNHDAMYWYRQDPGQGLRLIYYSQIVNDFQKGDIAEGYSVSREKKESFPLTVTSAQKNPTAFYLCASSTPGLAVGGTGELFFGEGSRLTVL.

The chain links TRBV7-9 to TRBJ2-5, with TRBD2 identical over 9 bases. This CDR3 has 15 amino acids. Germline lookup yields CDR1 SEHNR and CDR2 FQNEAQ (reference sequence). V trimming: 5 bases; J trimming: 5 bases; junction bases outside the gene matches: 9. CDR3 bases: TGTGCCAGCAGCAACCCGGGACTAGCTGAGGAGACCCAGTACTTC. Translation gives CASSNPGLAEETQYF.

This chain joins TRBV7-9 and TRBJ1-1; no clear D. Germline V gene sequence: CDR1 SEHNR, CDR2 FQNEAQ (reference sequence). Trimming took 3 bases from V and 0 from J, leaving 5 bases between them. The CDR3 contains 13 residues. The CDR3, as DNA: TGTGCCAGCAGCTTCTCCCTGAACACTGAAGCTTTCTTT. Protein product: CASSFSLNTEAFF.

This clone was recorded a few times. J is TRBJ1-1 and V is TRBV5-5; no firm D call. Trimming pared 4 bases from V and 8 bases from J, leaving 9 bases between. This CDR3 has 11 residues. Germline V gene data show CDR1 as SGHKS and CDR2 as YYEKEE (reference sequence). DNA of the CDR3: TGTGCCAGCAGCGATACAGCCGAAGCTTTCTTT. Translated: CASSDTAEAFF.

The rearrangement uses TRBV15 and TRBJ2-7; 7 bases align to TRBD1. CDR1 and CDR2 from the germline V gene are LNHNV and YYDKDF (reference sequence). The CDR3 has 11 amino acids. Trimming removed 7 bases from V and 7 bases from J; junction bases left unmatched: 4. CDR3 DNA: TGTGCCACCAATACAGGGGATGAGCAGTACTTC. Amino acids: CATNTGDEQYF. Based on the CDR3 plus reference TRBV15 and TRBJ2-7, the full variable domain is DAMVIQNPRYQVTQFGKPVTLSCSQTLNHNVMYWYQQKSSQAPKLLFHYYDKDFNNEADTPDNFQSRRPNTSFCFLDIRSPGLGDTAMYLCATNTGDEQYFGPGTRLTVT.